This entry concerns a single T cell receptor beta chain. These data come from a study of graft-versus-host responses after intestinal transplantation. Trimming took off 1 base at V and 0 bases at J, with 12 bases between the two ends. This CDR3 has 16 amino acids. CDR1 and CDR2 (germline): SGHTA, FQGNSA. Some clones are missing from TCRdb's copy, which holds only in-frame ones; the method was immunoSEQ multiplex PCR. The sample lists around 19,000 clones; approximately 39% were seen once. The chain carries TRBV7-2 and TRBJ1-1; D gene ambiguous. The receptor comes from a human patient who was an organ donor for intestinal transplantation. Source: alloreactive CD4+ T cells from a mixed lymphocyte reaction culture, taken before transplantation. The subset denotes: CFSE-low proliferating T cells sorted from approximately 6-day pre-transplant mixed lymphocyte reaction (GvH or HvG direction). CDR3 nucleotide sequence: TGTGCCAGCAGCTTAGGACGTCCGAACATGAACACTGAAGCTTTCTTT. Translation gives CASSLGRPNMNTEAFF.